The clone carrying this T cell receptor (beta chain) is medium-sized (0.01 to 0.1%) by share. Its antigen is undetermined. Not a single patient had been given any form of treatment at any point before undergoing thyroid surgery. In the original analysis: Differences in CDR3 between clinicopathological groups were drawn on to build a classifier intended to discriminate distant-metastatic papillary thyroid cancer patients. TCRdb used MiXCR to call clones anew from the PCR reads. In this record, the V and J calls reflect TCRdb's handling and not the investigators' own analysis. The table lists fewer than 20,000 clones, roughly 29% of them singletons. The V and J ends lost 1 base and 1 base respectively, with 11 bases between them. The germline gives CDR1 SGHRS, CDR2 YFSETQ. The CDR3 consists of 16 residues. These data are taken from a study of metastatic and nonmetastatic thyroid tumors. Study background: It was across blood and tumor or nodule tissue from malignant and benign thyroid patients that repertoires were compared. Study-wide results and caveats: Malignant thyroid tumors reportedly exceeded benign nodules significantly in TCR beta diversity, with the difference appearing in blood and tumor.

The gene calls are TRBV5-1 and TRBJ2-2; perhaps TRBD1 as D (5 bases). This clonotype was obtained from a male donor with papillary thyroid cancer or a benign thyroid nodule (not recorded which). Some clones in this sample may be carry-over from other donors' samples. Sequencing was carried out using tumor tissue. The CDR3 DNA sequence: TGCGCCAGCAGCTTGTGGGGCGCTTGGAACACCGGGGAGCTGTTTTTT. It encodes CASSLWGAWNTGELFF.